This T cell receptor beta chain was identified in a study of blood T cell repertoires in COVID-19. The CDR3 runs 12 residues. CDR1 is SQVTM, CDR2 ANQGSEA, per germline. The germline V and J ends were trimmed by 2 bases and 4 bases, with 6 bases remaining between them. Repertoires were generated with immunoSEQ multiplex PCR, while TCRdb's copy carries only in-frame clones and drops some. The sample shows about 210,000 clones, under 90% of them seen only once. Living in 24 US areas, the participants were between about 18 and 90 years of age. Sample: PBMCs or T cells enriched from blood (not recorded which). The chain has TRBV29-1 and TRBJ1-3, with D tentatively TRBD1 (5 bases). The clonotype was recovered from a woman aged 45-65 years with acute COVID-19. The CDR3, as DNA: TGCAGCGTTGAAAGGGGAGGAAACACCATATATTTT. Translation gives CSVERGGNTIYF.